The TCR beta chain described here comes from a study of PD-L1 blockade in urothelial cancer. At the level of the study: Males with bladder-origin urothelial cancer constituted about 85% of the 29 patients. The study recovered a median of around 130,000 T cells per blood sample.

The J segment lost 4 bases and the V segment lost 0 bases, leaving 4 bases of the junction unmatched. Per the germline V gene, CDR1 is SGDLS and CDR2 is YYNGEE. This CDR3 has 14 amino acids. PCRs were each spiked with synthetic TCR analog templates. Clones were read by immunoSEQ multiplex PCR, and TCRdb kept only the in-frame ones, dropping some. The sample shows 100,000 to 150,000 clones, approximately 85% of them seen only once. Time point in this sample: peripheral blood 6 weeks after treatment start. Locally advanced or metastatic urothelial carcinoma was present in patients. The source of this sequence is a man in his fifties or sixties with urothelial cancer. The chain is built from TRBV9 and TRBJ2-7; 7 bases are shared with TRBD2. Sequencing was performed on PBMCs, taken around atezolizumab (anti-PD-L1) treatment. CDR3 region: CASSVDGGRYEQYF. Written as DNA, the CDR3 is TGTGCCAGCAGCGTAGACGGCGGGAGATACGAGCAGTACTTC.